This T cell receptor beta chain was sequenced for a study of cytomegalovirus exposure and HLA in healthy donors. Across the whole study: Roughly 80 million unique TCRs from HLA-typed donors made up an early data release.

On this clone itself: Its antigen is currently unknown.

The study, taken as a whole, reports: Because they were indistinguishable, some V segments, including TRBV6-2 and TRBV6-3, were excluded. Presence/absence analyses took donor sequencing depth as roughly uniform. Follow-up analysis seemed to connect common viral pathogens with several of the most significant clusters identified.

CDR3 length: 12 amino acids. Germline V gene data show CDR1 as SNHLY and CDR2 as FYNNEI. Deletions cut 6 bases from V and 10 bases from J, with 13 bases between. The PCR was carried out with 60 Vbeta primers and 13 Jbeta primers. Profiling relied on immunoSEQ multiplex PCR, and the TCRdb table lists in-frame clones only, not all of them. Of some 77,000 clones listed, about 80% are singletons. This receptor was obtained from a man aged 45-65 years in good health and CMV-seropositive. The specimen was PBMCs. The J gene is TRBJ2-1, the V gene TRBV2; D call uncertain. Written as DNA, the CDR3 is TGTGCCAGCAGCGAGCAGGCTATCGAGCAGTTCTTC. Translating gives CASSEQAIEQFF.